The 19 T cell receptor beta chains listed next were all sequenced from one sample in a study of shared clonotypes between healthy human individuals. Libraries were prepared by immunoSEQ multiplex PCR; TCRdb keeps only in-frame clonotypes and omits some of them. The sample carries about 460,000 clones, 60% to 80% recorded once. The sample taken for sequencing was PBMCs. These receptors were collected from a woman in her forties in good health. Some clones in this sample may be carry-over from other donors' samples.

V is TRBV11-2 and J is TRBJ1-5; D is undetermined. CDR3 size: 13 residues. Deletions cut 5 bases from V and 4 bases from J, with 9 bases between. Per the germline V gene, CDR1 is SGHAT and CDR2 is FQNNGV. CDR3 bases: TGTGCCAGCAGCCTACGGGAGAATCAGCCCCAGCATTTT. Its translation: CASSLRENQPQHF.

The rearrangement joins TRBV27 to TRBJ2-7, with D uncertain. The CDR3 totals 13 residues. Trimming cost V 5 bases and J 6 bases, with 14 bases left between them. Germline loops: CDR1 MNHEY, CDR2 SMNVEV (reference sequence). The CDR3 nucleotides are TGTGCCAGCAGTCCCCGGCGGATACGCGAGCAGTACTTC. It is translated as CASSPRRIREQYF.

V and J are TRBV2 and TRBJ2-3; weak D call: TRBD1 (5 bases). With 4 bases removed from V and 1 base from J, the gap between germline ends came to 6 bases. The germline V gene has CDR1 SNHLY and CDR2 FYNNEI. This CDR3 spans 13 amino acids. CDR3 in DNA: TGTGCCAGCAGTGGACAGCGCACAGATACGCAGTATTTT. It codes for CASSGQRTDTQYF.

The rearrangement uses TRBV5-1 and TRBJ2-1, with 9 nucleotides matching TRBD1. Trimming took 3 bases from V and 1 from J; bases not matched to a gene: 5. The CDR3 contains 16 residues. The germline gives CDR1 SGHRS, CDR2 YFSETQ. CDR3 loop: CASSSGQGNSYNEQFF. The CDR3 DNA reads TGCGCCAGCAGCTCGGGACAGGGAAATTCCTACAATGAGCAGTTCTTC. The full variable domain, with the rest looked up from reference TRBV5-1 and TRBJ2-1, is KAGVTQTPRYLIKTRGQQVTLSCSPISGHRSVSWYQQTPGQGLQFLFEYFSETQRNKGNFPGRFSGRQFSNSRSEMNVSTLELGDSALYLCASSSGQGNSYNEQFFGPGTRLTVL.

The chain carries TRBV11-2 and TRBJ2-5; tentative D call: TRBD1 (6 bases). This CDR3 contains 13 residues. V lost 5 bases, J lost 14 bases, and 21 bases lay in between. Germline-derived CDR1 and CDR2 are SGHAT and FQNNGV. Here the CDR3 DNA reads TGTGCCAGCAGCCTAAACAGGGAACCGGATCCATACTTC. It yields the protein CASSLNREPDPYF.

This chain links TRBV5-1 with TRBJ2-7, with 9 bases aligning to TRBD2. The CDR3 length is 15 residues. Germline loops: CDR1 SGHRS, CDR2 YFSETQ. V lost 4 bases and J lost 5; bases outside the gene matches: 10. The CDR3 region is CASSPGVAGEDEQYF. CDR3 DNA sequence: TGCGCCAGCAGCCCAGGCGTAGCGGGAGAAGACGAGCAGTACTTC.

The chain is built from TRBV15 and TRBJ1-3; D gene unclear. Per the germline V gene, CDR1 is LNHNV and CDR2 is YYDKDF (reference sequence). The CDR3 spans 15 residues. V gave up 0 bases and J gave up 0 bases, with 6 bases separating them. The CDR3 here is CATSRDRHSGNTIYF. In DNA, the CDR3 is TGTGCCACCAGCAGAGACCGACACTCTGGAAACACCATATATTTT.

This chain links TRBV27 with TRBJ2-4; D gene uncertain. V lost 6 bases and J 8 bases, leaving 8 bases between the germline ends. This CDR3 is built from 11 residues. Germline V gene data show CDR1 as MNHEY and CDR2 as SMNVEV (reference sequence). CDR3 in amino acids: CASRALDIQYF. DNA for the CDR3: TGTGCCAGCAGGGCCCTCGACATTCAGTACTTC.

The chain couples TRBV6-1 to TRBJ2-7, with D perhaps matching TRBD1 (6 bases). The CDR3 length is 15 residues. CDR1 and CDR2 (germline): MNHNS, SASEGT. Trimming cost V 5 bases and J 7 bases, with 21 bases left between them. The CDR3 DNA follows: TGTGCCAGCAGTTCCTGGACAGCTAGCCTAGGGGAGCAGTACTTC. This encodes CASSSWTASLGEQYF.

This clone was seen only once. The rearrangement joins TRBV7-9 to TRBJ2-1; TRBD2 matches at 12 bases. In germline, CDR1 is SEHNR, CDR2 FQNEAQ (reference sequence). Unmatched junction bases numbered 14, after V lost 3 bases and J lost 5 bases. There are 19 residues in the CDR3. The DNA for the CDR3 is TGTGCCAGCAGCTTTAGTGGGGGTTGGACTAGCGGGGTAAACAATGAGCAGTTCTTC. Amino acids: CASSFSGGWTSGVNNEQFF.

A remark on this clone: It is likely a read error: a sequence one base away is far more abundant. This same CDR3 is encoded by further DNA sequences in the sample. The genes are TRBV30 and TRBJ1-5, with unresolved D. The CDR3 loop spans 13 amino acids. CDR1 and CDR2 from the germline V gene are GTSNPN and SVGIG (reference sequence). CDR3 loop: CAWSKGGNQPQHF. The CDR3 coding sequence is TGTGCCTGGAGTAAAGGAGGGAATCAGCCTCAGCATTTT.

This rearrangement joins TRBV6-6 to TRBJ2-3; the match to TRBD2 covers 8 bases. CDR3 size: 14 residues. Germline V gene lookup returns CDR1 MNHNY and CDR2 SVGAGI (reference sequence). J gave up 2 bases and V 2 bases, and 0 bases lay outside the gene matches. The CDR3 here is CASSYGLATDTQYF. The CDR3 region has the DNA TGTGCCAGCAGTTACGGACTAGCCACAGATACGCAGTATTTT.

The chain uses TRBV6-4 and TRBJ2-3; TRBD2 aligns across 12 bases. The CDR3 is 15 amino acids. Per the germline V gene, CDR1 is MRHNA and CDR2 is SNTAGT. V shed 3 bases and J 3 bases; nucleotides not matched to a gene: 1. The CDR3 DNA is TGTGCCAGCAGTGAAACTAGCGGGAGGACAGATACGCAGTATTTT. This gives the protein CASSETSGRTDTQYF.

The rearrangement joins TRBV29-1 to TRBJ1-2; possibly TRBD1 for D (6 bases). The germline CDR1 and CDR2 sequences are SQVTM and ANQGSEA. Trimming took off 5 bases at V and 1 base at J, with 11 bases between the two ends. The CDR3 is made up of 13 amino acids. DNA of the CDR3: TGCAGCGTTCTGGACAGCGTTAACTATGGCTACACCTTC. Residues: CSVLDSVNYGYTF.

V gene TRBV6-1 combines with J gene TRBJ2-7, with D maybe TRBD2 (6 bases). CDR1 and CDR2 (germline): MNHNS, SASEGT. V shed 5 bases and J shed 3 bases, with 14 bases lying between them. This CDR3 is built from 14 residues. The CDR3 bases are TGTGCCAGCAGTCTTGCCGGGACTTACTACGAGCAGTACTTC. Translation gives CASSLAGTYYEQYF.

The chain carries TRBV11-2 and TRBJ2-7, with TRBD2 matching over 10 bases. CDR1 SGHAT and CDR2 FQNNGV come from the germline V gene. Trimming took 7 bases from V and 3 from J; bases not matched to a gene: 18. The CDR3 has 18 residues. Here the CDR3 reads CASNKPGLANMTGYEQYF. CDR3 coding DNA: TGTGCCAGCAACAAACCGGGACTAGCGAACATGACGGGCTACGAGCAGTACTTC.

This sequence joins TRBV6-5 and TRBJ2-7; the D gene is possibly TRBD1 (6 bases). V gave up 5 bases and J gave up 1 base, with 15 bases separating them. Germline assignment: CDR1 MNHEY and CDR2 SVGAGI. This CDR3 is 15 amino acids long. The CDR3 is CASSGDRDTSYEQYF. The CDR3 coding sequence is TGTGCCAGCAGTGGCGACCGGGACACATCCTACGAGCAGTACTTC.

This chain links TRBV4-3 with TRBJ2-1; a possible D gene is TRBD2 (6 bases). Per the germline V gene, CDR1 is LGHNA and CDR2 is YSLEER. There are 16 residues in the CDR3. Trimming left V 0 bases short and J 1 base short, with 10 bases between. The CDR3 coding sequence is TGCGCCAGCAGCCAAGATGCTAGCGTATCCTACAATGAGCAGTTCTTC. Its translation is CASSQDASVSYNEQFF.

The V and J genes are TRBV6-5 and TRBJ2-7; D not certain. Germline CDR1 reads MNHEY; CDR2 reads SVGAGI. V was clipped by 0 bases and J by 7 bases, with 10 bases between them. The CDR3 spans 13 residues. The CDR3 protein is CASSYSNLGEQYF. CDR3 DNA: TGTGCCAGCAGTTACTCGAACCTGGGTGAGCAGTACTTC.